These 10 T cell receptor beta chains share one sample of origin, sequenced in a study of CD8+CD57+ T cells in acquired aplastic anemia. Flow cytometry had shown expanded CD8+CD57+ cells in the patients chosen for sequencing. The study profiled TCR beta VDJ and CDR3 using genomic DNA as template. TCRdb used MiXCR to reprocess the reads, holding one entry per CDR3 protein. The sample has 150,000 to 180,000 distinct CDR3 sequences; roughly half are singletons. What was sequenced was sorted CD4+, CD8+, or CD8+CD57+ T cells (not recorded which) from PBMCs. The receptors originated from a human donor with aplastic anemia.

This clonotype was seen repeatedly, ten times or more. The gene calls are TRBV10-3 and TRBJ2-7, with D perhaps matching TRBD2 (6 bases). The V gene lost 0 bases and the J gene lost 6 bases, with 12 bases spanning the gap. Germline V gene sequence: CDR1 ENHRY, CDR2 SYGVKD. The CDR3 consists of 14 residues. DNA of the CDR3: TGTGCCATCAGTGAGTCGTGGCGGGGTAGCGAGCAGTACTTC. Amino acid sequence: CAISESWRGSEQYF.

This clonotype has at least ten counts. The chain employs TRBV6-4 and TRBJ2-1; D gene ambiguous. CDR1 and CDR2 from the germline V gene are MRHNA and SNTAGT. V gave up 0 bases and J gave up 10 bases, with 10 bases separating them. This CDR3 has 13 amino acids. Here the CDR3 DNA reads TGTGCCAGCAGTGACTCGAGAGGCAACGAGCAGTTCTTC. Protein: CASSDSRGNEQFF.

This clonotype was detected once. The chain has TRBV29-1 and TRBJ2-7, with 10 positions matching TRBD2. Germline-derived CDR1 and CDR2 are SQVTM and ANQGSEA. The CDR3 sequence is 14 residues long. The J segment lost 2 bases and the V segment lost 4 bases, leaving 5 bases of the junction unmatched. The CDR3 here is CSVGSGRATYEQYF. The CDR3 bases are TGCAGCGTTGGAAGCGGGAGGGCCACCTACGAGCAGTACTTC.

CDR3 protein: CASNTGQGGYGYTF. The CDR3 DNA reads TGTGCCAGCAACACGGGACAGGGGGGTTATGGCTACACCTTC. The chain links TRBV7-9 to TRBJ1-2; 11 bases align to TRBD1. CDR1 and CDR2 (germline): SEHNR, FQNEAQ (reference sequence). This CDR3 is built from 14 residues. The ends lost 7 bases at V and 5 bases at J; junction bases unmatched: 6.

The sample holds one count of this clonotype. The chain is built from TRBV6-5 and TRBJ1-1, with D unclear. CDR3 length: 17 amino acids. Germline V gene data show CDR1 as MNHEY and CDR2 as SVGAGI. The germline V and J ends were trimmed by 0 bases and 0 bases, with 14 bases remaining between them. CDR3 region: CASSYSSIRAMNTEAFF. The CDR3 DNA reads TGTGCCAGCAGTTACTCGTCCATCCGGGCCATGAACACTGAAGCTTTCTTT.

This clonotype was counted many times. The J gene is TRBJ2-1, the V gene TRBV12-3 or TRBV12-4, with D perhaps TRBD2 (6 bases). Trimming shortened V by 6 bases and J by 6 bases, and 18 bases separated the two germline ends. The CDR3 spans 15 residues. This CDR3 is CASSATSSLGNEQFF. CDR3 DNA sequence: TGTGCCAGCAGCGCCACTAGCTCTCTCGGCAATGAGCAGTTCTTC.

This chain links TRBV25-1 with TRBJ2-1, with D maybe TRBD2 (6 bases). The CDR3 is 12 residues long. Trimming removed 4 bases at V and 11 bases at J, with 12 bases between. Germline V CDR1 and CDR2: MGHDK, SYGVNS. The CDR3 DNA follows: TGTGCCAGCAGTGCCGGCGGGGATAAGCAGTTCTTC. Its translation is CASSAGGDKQFF.

V gene TRBV2 combines with J gene TRBJ1-2; maybe TRBD1 (5 bases). The V end was cut by 1 base, the J end by 4 bases, with 10 bases between. Germline V gene data show CDR1 as SNHLY and CDR2 as FYNNEI. The CDR3 loop spans 14 amino acids. The CDR3 loop reads CASSEGDSIYGYTF. The DNA of the CDR3 is TGTGCCAGCAGTGAAGGAGACAGTATCTATGGCTACACCTTC.

A few counts support this clonotype. V and J are TRBV27 and TRBJ1-5, with TRBD1 as a possible D gene (5 bases). The CDR3 is 15 amino acids. Germline CDR1 is MNHEY and CDR2 is SMNVEV (reference sequence). V gave up 5 bases and J gave up 2 bases, with 13 bases separating them. The CDR3 spells CASSPGYWGNQPQHF. CDR3 DNA sequence: TGTGCCAGCAGTCCAGGGTATTGGGGCAATCAGCCCCAGCATTTT.

CDR3 bases: TGTGCCAGCAGGTCGTACCAGGGACAGGCGCCCTACGAGCAGTACTTC. Translation: CASRSYQGQAPYEQYF. V is TRBV27 and J is TRBJ2-7; 8 bases are a match to TRBD1. Germline V gene sequence: CDR1 MNHEY, CDR2 SMNVEV (reference sequence). V was clipped by 6 bases and J by 2 bases; unmatched bases: 12. This CDR3 spans 16 amino acids.